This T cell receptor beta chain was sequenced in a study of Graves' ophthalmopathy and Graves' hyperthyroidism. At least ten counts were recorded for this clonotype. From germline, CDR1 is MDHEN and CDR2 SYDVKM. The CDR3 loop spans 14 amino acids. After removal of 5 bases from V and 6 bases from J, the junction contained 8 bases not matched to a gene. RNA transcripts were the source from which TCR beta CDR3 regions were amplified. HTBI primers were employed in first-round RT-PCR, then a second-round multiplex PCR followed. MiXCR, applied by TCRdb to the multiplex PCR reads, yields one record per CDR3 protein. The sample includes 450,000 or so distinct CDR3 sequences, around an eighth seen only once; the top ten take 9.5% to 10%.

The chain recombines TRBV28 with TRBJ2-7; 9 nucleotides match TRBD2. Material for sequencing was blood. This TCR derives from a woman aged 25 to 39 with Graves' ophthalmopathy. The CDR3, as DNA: TGTGCCAGCAGTGGAGCGGGAGGACTTGGCGAGCAGTACTTC. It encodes CASSGAGGLGEQYF. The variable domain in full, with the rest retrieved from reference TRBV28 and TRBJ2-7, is DVKVTQSSRYLVKRTGEKVFLECVQDMDHENMFWYRQDPGLGLRLIYFSYDVKMKEKGDIPEGYSVSREKKERFSLILESASTNQTSMYLCASSGAGGLGEQYFGPGTRLTVT.